These T cell receptor beta chains were read from a single sample in a study of cytomegalovirus exposure and HLA in healthy donors. Libraries were prepared by immunoSEQ multiplex PCR; TCRdb keeps only in-frame clonotypes and omits some of them. The table records tens of thousands of clones, roughly nine tenths of them present only once. Sequenced input: PBMCs. The receptors originated from a man younger than 35 in good health and CMV-seronegative. Both conserved end residues are part of each CDR3. The D gene is left open where the match is weak. Clone size is shown for a subset of rows, as once, few, many or a class of expanded clone.

v_call	j_call	cdr3_length	clone_size	d_call	cdr3_aa	cdr3_nt
TRBV19	TRBJ2-1	13	.	.	CASTGGNPNEQFF	TGTGCCAGTACCGGAGGGAACCCCAATGAGCAGTTCTTC
TRBV7-2	TRBJ2-1	16	.	.	CASSLAGGGGLNEQFF	TGTGCCAGCAGCTTAGCTGGGGGTGGGGGGTTGAATGAGCAGTTCTTC
TRBV19	TRBJ1-1	14	.	.	CASSIESGGTEAFF	TGTGCCAGTAGTATAGAGAGTGGGGGGACTGAAGCTTTCTTT
TRBV23-1	TRBJ1-5	15	.	.	CASSQMGHIDQPQHF	TGCGCCAGCAGTCAAATGGGGCATATCGACCAGCCCCAGCATTTT
TRBV7-2	TRBJ1-2	11	.	.	CASSPFEGYTF	TGTGCCAGCAGCCCCTTCGAGGGCTACACCTTC
TRBV5-4	TRBJ2-3	16	.	TRBD2	CASSPDHSGSTDTQYF	TGTGCCAGCAGCCCCGATCATAGCGGGAGCACAGATACGCAGTATTTT
TRBV30	TRBJ1-1	12	.	TRBD1	CASGTVNTEAFF	TGTGCCTCGGGGACAGTGAACACTGAAGCTTTCTTT
TRBV9	TRBJ2-7	15	.	TRBD1	CASSAGQGEYHEQYF	TGTGCCAGCAGCGCTGGACAGGGAGAGTACCACGAGCAGTACTTC
TRBV15	TRBJ2-1	17	.	TRBD1	CATSRIVMGTGSHEQFF	TGTGCCACCAGCAGAATAGTAATGGGGACAGGGTCGCATGAGCAGTTCTTC
TRBV27	TRBJ2-2	16	.	TRBD2	CASSWTSGSGTGELFF	TGTGCCAGCAGTTGGACTAGCGGGAGCGGCACCGGGGAGCTGTTTTTT
TRBV9	TRBJ1-1	13	.	.	CASSVTGYTEAFF	TGTGCCAGCAGCGTTACAGGGTACACTGAAGCTTTCTTT
TRBV9	TRBJ2-3	16	.	.	CASSHSPNRNTDTQYF	TGTGCCAGCAGCCACAGTCCGAACAGAAACACAGATACGCAGTATTTT
TRBV27	TRBJ1-1	16	.	.	CASSLGGSYMNTEAFF	TGTGCCAGCAGTCTCGGGGGTTCTTATATGAACACTGAAGCTTTCTTT
TRBV19	TRBJ1-2	12	.	.	CASSIPSYGYTF	TGTGCCAGTAGTATACCCAGCTATGGCTACACCTTC
TRBV7-2	TRBJ2-3	14	.	TRBD1	CASSLDRVTDTQYF	TGTGCCAGCAGCCTCGACAGGGTCACAGATACGCAGTATTTT
TRBV7-3	TRBJ2-2	13	.	.	CASSFWGDGELFF	TGTGCCAGCAGCTTTTGGGGGGACGGGGAGCTGTTTTTT
TRBV6-1	TRBJ1-1	15	.	TRBD1	CASSEGTGWYTEAFF	TGTGCCAGCAGTGAAGGGACAGGGTGGTACACTGAAGCTTTCTTT
TRBV7-2	TRBJ1-5	14	.	.	CASSRRGGGQPQHF	TGTGCCAGCAGCCGCAGGGGTGGAGGTCAGCCCCAGCATTTT
TRBV28	TRBJ2-7	15	.	TRBD2	CASSPGTSGSRGQYF	TGTGCCAGCAGTCCCGGGACTAGCGGGTCCCGGGGGCAGTACTTC
TRBV5-6	TRBJ2-5	18	once	TRBD2	CASSRWIRVGRASETQYF	TGTGCCAGCAGCCGGTGGATTAGGGTCGGGAGGGCTTCGGAGACCCAGTACTTC
TRBV28	TRBJ2-5	11	.	.	CASTAGETQYF	TGTGCCAGCACTGCCGGGGAGACCCAGTACTTC
TRBV11-3	TRBJ2-1	17	.	TRBD2	CASSLGLAGVSADEQFF	TGTGCCAGCAGCTTGGGACTAGCGGGAGTAAGTGCCGATGAGCAGTTCTTC
TRBV9	TRBJ2-5	14	.	.	CASSAEWSQETQYF	TGTGCCAGCAGCGCGGAGTGGTCCCAAGAGACCCAGTACTTC
TRBV6-1	TRBJ2-2	14	.	TRBD1	CASSDTGDPGELFF	TGTGCCAGCAGTGATACAGGGGACCCCGGGGAGCTGTTTTTT
TRBV12-5	TRBJ2-1	15	.	.	CASGLWQGGNDEQFF	TGTGCTAGTGGTTTATGGCAGGGGGGAAACGATGAGCAGTTCTTC
TRBV4-1	TRBJ2-1	15	.	TRBD2	CASSPLREGFNEQFF	TGCGCCAGCAGCCCCCTGCGGGAGGGCTTCAATGAGCAGTTCTTC
TRBV5-1	TRBJ2-2	15	.	.	CASSLGAVNTGELFF	TGCGCCAGCAGCTTGGGGGCAGTTAACACCGGGGAGCTGTTTTTT
TRBV7-6	TRBJ2-1	16	.	TRBD2	CASSLIRSGGSNEQFF	TGTGCCAGCAGCTTAATCAGATCGGGAGGTTCCAATGAGCAGTTCTTC
TRBV5-3	TRBJ2-2	16	.	.	CARSFTGSLDTGELFF	TGTGCCAGAAGCTTTACAGGGAGTTTGGACACCGGGGAGCTGTTTTTT
TRBV6-5	TRBJ2-7	13	.	TRBD2	CASSSPGRDEQYF	TGTGCCAGCAGTTCCCCCGGGAGGGACGAGCAGTACTTC
TRBV9	TRBJ2-1	15	many	.	CASSVAWEPYNEQFF	TGTGCCAGCAGCGTAGCTTGGGAGCCTTACAATGAGCAGTTCTTC
TRBV7-3	TRBJ2-7	20	.	TRBD2	CASSLSPSPYLAGGSYEQYF	TGTGCCAGCAGCTTAAGCCCCTCCCCATATTTGGCGGGAGGCTCCTACGAGCAGTACTTC
TRBV27	TRBJ1-2	12	.	.	CASRNELTSYTF	TGTGCCAGCCGTAACGAACTGACTAGCTACACCTTC
TRBV4-3	TRBJ1-1	16	.	.	CASTLRRSAGNTEAFF	TGCGCCAGCACCCTCAGAAGGTCCGCGGGGAACACTGAAGCTTTCTTT
TRBV10-3	TRBJ1-2	16	.	.	CAISEFPGATPYGYTF	TGTGCCATCAGTGAGTTCCCAGGGGCCACACCCTATGGCTACACCTTC
TRBV5-1	TRBJ2-2	17	once	.	CASSVGPERVGTGELFF	TGCGCCAGCAGCGTTGGACCCGAGAGGGTAGGCACCGGGGAGCTGTTTTTT
TRBV7-7	TRBJ1-4	16	.	TRBD1	CASSLVQQGWGEKLFF	TGTGCTAGCAGCTTAGTGCAACAGGGGTGGGGTGAAAAACTGTTTTTT
TRBV27	TRBJ1-1	17	.	.	CASTKSPGFGLDTEAFF	TGTGCCAGCACCAAAAGTCCGGGATTTGGGTTGGACACTGAAGCTTTCTTT
TRBV11-2	TRBJ2-3	19	.	.	CASSPQGGKHYTNTDTQYF	TGTGCCAGCAGCCCACAGGGGGGGAAACACTACACAAACACAGATACGCAGTATTTT
TRBV5-4	TRBJ2-2	16	.	TRBD1	CASSFTGQGNPGELFF	TGTGCCAGCAGCTTTACCGGACAGGGGAATCCCGGGGAGCTGTTTTTT
TRBV10-3	TRBJ2-2	18	.	TRBD1	CAISEVDRGRKDTGELFF	TGTGCCATCAGTGAGGTCGACAGGGGGCGCAAGGACACCGGGGAGCTGTTTTTT
TRBV30	TRBJ1-1	13	.	.	CAWSVLRQGECFF	TGTGCCTGGAGTGTACTAAGGCAGGGCGAATGTTTCTTT
TRBV28	TRBJ1-4	17	.	.	CASSTSARAGANEKLFF	TGTGCCAGCAGTACGTCTGCGAGGGCGGGGGCTAATGAAAAACTGTTTTTT
TRBV5-4	TRBJ2-5	17	.	TRBD2	CASTKPGLAGIQETQYF	TGTGCCAGCACCAAACCTGGACTAGCGGGTATCCAAGAGACCCAGTACTTC
TRBV6-5	TRBJ2-2	15	.	TRBD1	CASSMAGGRLGELFF	TGTGCCAGTTCCATGGCAGGGGGCAGACTCGGGGAGCTGTTTTTT
TRBV28	TRBJ2-3	15	.	TRBD2	CATWTSGRPTDTQYF	TGTGCCACCTGGACTAGCGGGAGACCTACAGATACGCAGTATTTT
TRBV27	TRBJ2-7	14	.	TRBD1	CASTTGTGAQSWYF	TGTGCCAGCACAACCGGGACAGGGGCGCAGAGTTGGTACTTC
TRBV18	TRBJ1-5	14	.	.	CASSPRVSNQPQHF	TGTGCCAGCTCGCCCAGGGTTAGCAATCAGCCCCAGCATTTT
TRBV28	TRBJ1-4	15	.	TRBD1	CASSYPGGGNEKLFF	TGTGCCAGCAGTTACCCAGGGGGCGGTAATGAAAAACTGTTTTTT
TRBV5-6	TRBJ2-1	13	.	.	CASSFGGYNEQFF	TGTGCCAGCAGCTTTGGGGGGTACAATGAGCAGTTCTTC
TRBV4-2	TRBJ2-1	14	.	.	CASSQDPSYNEQFF	TGTGCCAGCAGCCAAGATCCTTCCTACAATGAGCAGTTCTTC
TRBV19	TRBJ2-5	14	.	TRBD1	CASSRTGILETQYF	TGTGCCAGTAGTCGGACAGGGATATTAGAGACCCAGTACTTC
TRBV27	TRBJ1-1	16	.	TRBD1	CASSLKTGGMHTEAFF	TGTGCCAGCAGTTTGAAGACAGGGGGTATGCACACTGAAGCTTTCTTT
TRBV27	TRBJ1-1	14	.	.	CASSLWSGGTEAFF	TGTGCCAGCAGTTTATGGTCCGGGGGGACTGAAGCTTTCTTT
TRBV6-6	TRBJ1-4	15	.	TRBD1	CASSPGQGPNEKLFF	TGTGCCAGCAGTCCCGGACAGGGCCCGAATGAAAAACTGTTTTTT
TRBV5-1	TRBJ2-2	16	.	.	CASSLRQQVNTGELFF	TGCGCCAGCAGCTTGAGGCAACAGGTCAACACCGGGGAGCTGTTTTTT
TRBV19	TRBJ2-2	22	.	TRBD2	CASSIAPSGVVGLAGGAGELFF	TGTGCCAGTAGTATAGCCCCCAGTGGGGTCGTGGGACTAGCGGGAGGGGCCGGGGAGCTGTTTTTT
TRBV4-2	TRBJ2-5	15	.	.	CASSPSHGEWETQYF	TGTGCCAGCAGCCCGTCGCATGGAGAGTGGGAGACCCAGTACTTC
TRBV28	TRBJ2-4	15	.	TRBD1	CASSPSDRVGNIQYF	TGTGCCAGCAGTCCATCGGACAGGGTAGGAAACATTCAGTACTTC
TRBV5-1	TRBJ2-1	18	once	.	CASNPQLLATGSYNEQFF	TGCGCCAGCAATCCCCAGCTGCTCGCGACGGGATCCTACAATGAGCAGTTCTTC